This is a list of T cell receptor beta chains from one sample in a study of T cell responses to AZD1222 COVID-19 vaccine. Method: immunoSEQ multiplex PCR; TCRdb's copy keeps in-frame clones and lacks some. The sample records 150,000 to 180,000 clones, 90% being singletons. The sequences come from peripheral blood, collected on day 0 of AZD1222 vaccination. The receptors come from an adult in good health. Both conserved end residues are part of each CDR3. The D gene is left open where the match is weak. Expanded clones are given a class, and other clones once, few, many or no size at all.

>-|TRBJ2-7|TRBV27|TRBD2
CASSFTSGGYEQYF
TGTGCCAGCAGTTTCACCAGCGGGGGCTACGAGCAGTACTTC
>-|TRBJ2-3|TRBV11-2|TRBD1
CASSPDRDNTDTQYF
TGTGCCAGCAGCCCAGACAGGGATAACACAGATACGCAGTATTTT
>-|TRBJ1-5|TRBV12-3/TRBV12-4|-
CASKYSHQPQHF
TGTGCCAGCAAGTACAGCCATCAGCCCCAGCATTTT
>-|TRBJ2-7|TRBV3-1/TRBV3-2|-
CASSQGRGAEQYF
TGTGCCAGCAGCCAAGGCAGGGGGGCCGAGCAGTACTTC
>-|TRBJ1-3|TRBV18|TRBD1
CASSPLGQGVRGNTIYF
TGTGCCAGCTCACCATTAGGACAGGGTGTTCGTGGAAACACCATATATTTT
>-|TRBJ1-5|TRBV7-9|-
CASSSQGPQHF
TGTGCCAGCAGTTCTCAGGGGCCCCAGCATTTT
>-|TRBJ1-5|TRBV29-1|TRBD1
CSVRTGTGIGNQPQHF
TGCAGCGTTAGGACCGGGACAGGCATTGGCAATCAGCCCCAGCATTTT
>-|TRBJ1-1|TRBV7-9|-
CASSFQLTMNTEAFF
TGTGCCAGCAGCTTTCAGTTAACCATGAACACTGAAGCTTTCTTT
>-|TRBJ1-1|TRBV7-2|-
CASSLRGWGPSEPEAFF
TGTGCCAGCAGCTTAAGGGGTTGGGGACCCAGCGAGCCTGAAGCTTTCTTT
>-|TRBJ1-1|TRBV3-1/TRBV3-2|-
CASSQEAMNTEAFF
TGTGCCAGCAGCCAAGAGGCTATGAACACTGAAGCTTTCTTT
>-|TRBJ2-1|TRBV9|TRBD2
CASSVDPRGSSNEQFF
TGTGCCAGCAGCGTAGACCCTCGCGGGAGCTCTAATGAGCAGTTCTTC
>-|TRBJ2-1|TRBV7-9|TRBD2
CASSPGGVRNEQFF
TGTGCCAGCAGCCCCGGGGGGGTTCGGAATGAGCAGTTCTTC
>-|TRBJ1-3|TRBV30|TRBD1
CAWSETGKNTIYF
TGTGCCTGGAGCGAGACAGGGAAAAACACCATATATTTT
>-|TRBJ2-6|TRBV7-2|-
CASSSRNLQDSGANVLTF
TGTGCCAGCAGCTCACGAAATCTCCAAGACTCTGGGGCCAACGTCCTGACTTTC
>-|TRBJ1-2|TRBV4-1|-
CASSQDRWGDYGYTF
TGCGCCAGCAGCCAAGATCGGTGGGGAGACTATGGCTACACCTTC
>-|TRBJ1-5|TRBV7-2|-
CASSLAEFGASQPQHF
TGTGCCAGCAGCTTAGCGGAGTTTGGAGCGTCTCAGCCCCAGCATTTT
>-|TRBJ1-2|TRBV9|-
CASSVTDYGYTF
TGTGCCAGCAGCGTGACAGACTATGGCTACACCTTC
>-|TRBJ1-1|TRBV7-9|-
CASRGHPGTEAFF
TGTGCCAGCAGGGGACACCCGGGGACTGAAGCTTTCTTT
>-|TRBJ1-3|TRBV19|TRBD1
CASSMDRDSGNTIYF
TGTGCCAGTAGTATGGACAGGGACTCTGGAAACACCATATATTTT
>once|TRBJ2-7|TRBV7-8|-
CASSPLGGREQYF
TGTGCCAGCAGCCCCCTGGGGGGTCGGGAGCAGTACTTC
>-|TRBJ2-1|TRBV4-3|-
CASRGVGDNEQFF
TGCGCCAGCAGAGGGGTGGGAGACAATGAGCAGTTCTTC
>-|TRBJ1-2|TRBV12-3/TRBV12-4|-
CASSFYGYTF
TGTGCCAGCAGTTTTTATGGCTACACCTTC
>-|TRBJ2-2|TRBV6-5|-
CASRLVAGSAGELFF
TGTGCCAGCAGGCTAGTGGCGGGTTCGGCCGGGGAGCTGTTTTTT
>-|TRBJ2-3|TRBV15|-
CATSPTDRPPFTDTQYF
TGTGCCACCAGCCCAACCGACAGGCCGCCGTTCACAGATACGCAGTATTTT
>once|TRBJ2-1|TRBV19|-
CASSSRRQSGAPYNEQFF
TGTGCCAGTAGTTCCCGCCGGCAGTCAGGGGCCCCCTACAATGAGCAGTTCTTC
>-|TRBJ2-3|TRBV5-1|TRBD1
CASSSTGTTDTQYF
TGCGCCAGCAGCTCGACAGGGACCACAGATACGCAGTATTTT
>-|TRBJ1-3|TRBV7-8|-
CASTRDIRSGNTIYF
TGTGCCAGCACCCGGGACATTCGCTCTGGAAACACCATATATTTT
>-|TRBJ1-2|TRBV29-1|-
CSGIGGAGYTF
TGCAGCGGAATCGGGGGAGCTGGCTACACCTTC
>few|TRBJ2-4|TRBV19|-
CASSIDPTGEAKNIQYF
TGTGCCAGTAGTATAGACCCGACGGGGGAGGCCAAAAACATTCAGTACTTC
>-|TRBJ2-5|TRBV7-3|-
CASSLYGGEETQYF
TGTGCCAGCAGCTTATATGGAGGGGAAGAGACCCAGTACTTC
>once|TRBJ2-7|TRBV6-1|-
CASSGGPGRAAYEQYF
TGTGCCAGCAGTGGAGGTCCGGGCAGGGCGGCCTACGAGCAGTACTTC
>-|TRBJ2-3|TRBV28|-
CASSWSPTSTDTQYF
TGTGCCAGCAGTTGGAGCCCTACTAGCACAGATACGCAGTATTTT
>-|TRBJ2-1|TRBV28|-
CASANVGARRYNEQFF
TGTGCCAGCGCTAACGTGGGGGCCAGACGCTACAATGAGCAGTTCTTC
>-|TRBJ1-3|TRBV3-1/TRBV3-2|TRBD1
CASSQPTGVGNTIYF
TGTGCCAGCAGCCAACCCACAGGGGTTGGAAACACCATATATTTT
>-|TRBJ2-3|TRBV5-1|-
CASSLRASKPTDTQYF
TGCGCCAGCAGCTTGAGGGCTAGCAAGCCCACAGATACGCAGTATTTT
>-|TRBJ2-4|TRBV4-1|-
CASSLDTQTNIQYF
TGCGCCAGCAGCCTAGACACCCAGACGAACATTCAGTACTTC
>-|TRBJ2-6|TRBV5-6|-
CASSLGRSGANVLTF
TGTGCCAGCAGCTTGGGGCGCTCTGGGGCCAACGTCCTGACTTTC
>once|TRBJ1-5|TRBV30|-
CAWRGPGNYQPQHF
TGTGCCTGGAGAGGTCCAGGGAATTATCAGCCCCAGCATTTT
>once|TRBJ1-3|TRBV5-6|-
CASSPLGSFGNTIYF
TGTGCCAGCAGCCCCCTGGGATCCTTCGGAAACACCATATATTTT
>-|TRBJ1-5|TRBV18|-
CASSLQGGGQPQHF
TGTGCCAGCTCACTACAGGGTGGAGGCCAGCCCCAGCATTTT
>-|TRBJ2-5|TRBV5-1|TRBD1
CASSQGQGGQGQETQYF
TGCGCCAGCAGCCAGGGACAGGGGGGACAAGGCCAAGAGACCCAGTACTTC
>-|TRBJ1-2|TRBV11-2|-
CASSFRDGYTF
TGTGCCAGCAGCTTCAGGGATGGCTACACCTTC
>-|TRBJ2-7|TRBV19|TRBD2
CASSGQGTRGEQYF
TGTGCCAGTAGTGGGCAGGGGACTAGAGGCGAGCAGTACTTC
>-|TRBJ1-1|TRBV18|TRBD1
CASSQRDRGDEAFF
TGTGCCAGCTCACAAAGGGACAGGGGTGATGAAGCTTTCTTT
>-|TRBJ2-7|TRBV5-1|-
CASSFSGNSYEQYF
TGCGCCAGCAGCTTTAGCGGAAACTCCTACGAGCAGTACTTC
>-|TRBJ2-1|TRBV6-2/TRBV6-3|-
CASSLSSNEQFF
TGTGCCAGCAGTCTAAGTTCCAATGAGCAGTTCTTC
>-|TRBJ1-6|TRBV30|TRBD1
CAWSVTVGQPNSPLHF
TGTGCCTGGAGTGTCACCGTGGGACAGCCGAATTCACCCCTCCACTTT
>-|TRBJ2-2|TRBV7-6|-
CASSHQESWGAPGELFF
TGTGCCAGCAGCCATCAAGAATCGTGGGGGGCCCCCGGGGAGCTGTTTTTT
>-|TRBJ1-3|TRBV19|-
CASSVHSRRSGNTIYF
TGTGCCAGTAGTGTGCACAGCCGACGTTCTGGAAACACCATATATTTT
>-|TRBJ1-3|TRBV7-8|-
CASSFPASGNTIYF
TGTGCCAGCAGCTTTCCAGCCTCTGGAAACACCATATATTTT
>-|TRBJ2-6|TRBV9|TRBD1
CASSPGTGRFSGANVLTF
TGTGCCAGCAGCCCGGGGACAGGGAGGTTCTCTGGGGCCAACGTCCTGACTTTC
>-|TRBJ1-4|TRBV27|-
CASSLWGFGEKLFF
TGTGCCAGCAGTTTATGGGGCTTCGGTGAAAAACTGTTTTTT
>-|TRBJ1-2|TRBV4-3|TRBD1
CASSQPGGGYTF
TGCGCCAGCAGCCAACCAGGGGGCGGCTACACCTTC
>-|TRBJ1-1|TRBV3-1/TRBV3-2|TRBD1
CASSQEAHRGNTEAFF
TGTGCCAGCAGCCAAGAAGCGCACAGGGGGAACACTGAAGCTTTCTTT
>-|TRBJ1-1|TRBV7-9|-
CASKPGRGRDTEAFF
TGTGCCAGCAAACCGGGCAGGGGTCGGGACACTGAAGCTTTCTTT
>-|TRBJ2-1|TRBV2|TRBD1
CASRGQVYNEQFF
TGTGCCAGCAGGGGACAGGTCTACAATGAGCAGTTCTTC
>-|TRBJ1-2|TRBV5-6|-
CASSSQGRRAYGYTF
TGTGCCAGCAGCAGTCAGGGGAGAAGGGCCTATGGCTACACCTTC